The 12 T cell receptor beta chains listed next were all sequenced from one sample in a study of CD8+ T cells in alopecia areata (dated by TCRdb to about 2018). The sample's time point label, decoded: less than five weeks on oral tofacitinib. Sample treatment or condition, as interpreted from the label and publication: oral pan-JAK inhibitor, 5-10 mg twice daily. Preparation of the library involved the immunoSEQ multiplex PCR assay. To provide template for TCR sequencing, every sample had RNA extracted and reverse transcribed into cDNA. Sourced from immuneACCESS, this table was stored by TCRdb with only in-frame sequences that have V and J called. A share of the clones is absent; for the studies checked, an unresolved V gene accounts for under half, and the remainder has no known explanation. The sample includes about 190,000 clones, with approximately 60% observed a single time. The ten biggest clones cover roughly 0.71% of the sample.

The source was CD4+ T cells sorted from blood, collected at week 4, from a patient treated with tofacitinib. The receptor set was obtained from a human donor with alopecia areata.

V and J are TRBV5-1 and TRBJ2-5; D unclear. V was pared by 0 bases and J by 3 bases, with 9 bases between. CDR3 length: 14 residues. The germline gives CDR1 SGHRS, CDR2 YFSETQ. In DNA form, the CDR3 reads TGCGCCAGCAGCTTGGAGGGCCTTAAAGAGACCCAGTACTTC. It encodes CASSLEGLKETQYF.

This chain connects TRBV5-4 to TRBJ2-7, with TRBD1 matching 9 bases. This CDR3 has 15 amino acids. Germline CDR1 SGHNT, CDR2 YYREEE (reference sequence). The junction had 9 bases not matched to a gene; V was cut back by 3 bases and J by 5 bases. The CDR3 nucleotides read TGTGCCAGCAGCTGGGGCGGGACAGGGACGGACGAGCAGTACTTC. Protein product: CASSWGGTGTDEQYF.

The chain employs TRBV2 and TRBJ2-3; D ambiguous. CDR1 and CDR2 from the germline V gene are SNHLY and FYNNEI. The germline V and J ends were trimmed by 6 bases and 5 bases, with 6 bases remaining between them. This CDR3 region has 11 residues. The CDR3 is CASRARDTQYF. The CDR3 nucleotides are TGTGCCAGCAGGGCCAGAGATACGCAGTATTTT.

This clone appeared once. This sequence joins TRBV30 and TRBJ2-1; 9 positions agree with TRBD2. CDR3 length equals 14 residues. Trimming took 5 bases from V and 4 from J; bases not matched to a gene: 6. Per germline, CDR1 GTSNPN and CDR2 SVGIG (reference sequence). CDR3 residues: CAWRPSGAYNEQFF. The DNA for the CDR3 is TGTGCCTGGCGCCCTAGCGGGGCTTACAATGAGCAGTTCTTC.

This chain uses TRBV29-1 with TRBJ2-3, with no clear D. The CDR3 loop spans 13 amino acids. Germline CDR1 SQVTM, CDR2 ANQGSEA. V lost 4 bases and J lost 4, with 12 bases in between. The CDR3 bases are TGCAGCGTTGCAACTTCGCGCGCAGATACGCAGTATTTT. Its protein is CSVATSRADTQYF.

The chain recombines TRBV29-1 with TRBJ2-4; 9 nucleotides match TRBD1. Germline V CDR1 and CDR2: SQVTM, ANQGSEA. The CDR3 is 15 residues long. Trimming at V came to 4 bases and at J to 0 bases, leaving 4 bases not matched to a gene. CDR3 nucleotide sequence: TGCAGCGTTGTGAGACAGGGGGGAGCCAAAAACATTCAGTACTTC. It is translated as CSVVRQGGAKNIQYF.

J is TRBJ1-3 and V is TRBV4-2, with TRBD1 as a possible D gene (5 bases). V lost 0 bases, J lost 2 bases, and 8 bases lay in between. Germline loops: CDR1 LGHNA, CDR2 YNFKEQ. This CDR3 contains 15 residues. The CDR3: CASSQDSRAGNTIYF. The CDR3 region has the DNA TGTGCCAGCAGCCAAGATTCCAGGGCTGGAAACACCATATATTTT.

J is TRBJ1-2 and V is TRBV6-1; D not resolved. Germline V gene lookup returns CDR1 MNHNS and CDR2 SASEGT. CDR3 size: 13 residues. V was shortened by 5 bases and J by 8 bases, with 15 bases between the two germline ends. This chain's CDR3 is CASSFQPSRGYTF. The CDR3 DNA follows: TGTGCCAGCAGTTTCCAACCAAGTAGAGGCTACACCTTC.

This clone occurred a few times. This chain joins TRBV29-1 and TRBJ2-7; TRBD1 might be the D (5 bases). This CDR3 has 12 residues. The V gene lost 5 bases and the J gene lost 6 bases, with 14 bases spanning the gap. CDR1 is SQVTM and CDR2 is ANQGSEA in the germline V gene. The CDR3 loop reads CSVQQGNLEQYF. The CDR3 nucleotides read TGCAGCGTTCAGCAGGGAAACCTCGAGCAGTACTTC.

V gene TRBV28 combines with J gene TRBJ2-1; TRBD2 is a possible D gene (6 bases). Trimming removed 6 bases at V and 4 bases at J, with 19 bases between. Looked up from germline, CDR1 is MDHEN and CDR2 is SYDVKM. This CDR3 has 16 residues. The CDR3 nucleotides are TGTGCCAGCAGCAACGGGGACCGGGGAGGATACAATGAGCAGTTCTTC. Its protein is CASSNGDRGGYNEQFF.

This clone was observed a handful of times. The rearrangement links TRBV7-8 to TRBJ2-7; D possibly corresponds to TRBD1 (6 bases). The germline V gene encodes CDR1 SGHVS and CDR2 FQNEAQ. Trimming removed 5 bases at V and 6 bases at J, with 14 bases between. This CDR3 comprises 13 residues. CDR3: CASSPHMTGEQYF. CDR3 in DNA: TGTGCCAGCAGCCCACATATGACAGGCGAGCAGTACTTC.

CDR3 sequence reads: CASSAYSGTGELFF. For the CDR3, the DNA is TGTGCCAGCAGCGCGTACTCTGGCACCGGGGAGCTGTTTTTT. The chain combines TRBV7-9 with TRBJ2-2; unclear D gene. The germline V gene has CDR1 SEHNR and CDR2 FQNEAQ (reference sequence). The CDR3 contains 14 residues. Trimming removed 5 bases from V and 4 bases from J, with 11 bases in between.